The present T cell receptor (beta chain) was sequenced within a study of cytomegalovirus exposure and HLA in healthy donors. Deletions cut 9 bases from V and 0 bases from J, with 9 bases between. The CDR3 length is 13 residues. The germline gives CDR1 MNHNY, CDR2 SVGAGI (reference sequence). Only in-frame clones appear in the TCRdb table, and some are missing; sequencing was by immunoSEQ multiplex PCR. The data show about 60,000 clones, under 95% seen once. The chain carries TRBV6-6 and TRBJ1-5; no reliable D call. The specimen sequenced was PBMCs. The source is a young man in good health and CMV-seronegative. This chain's CDR3 is CASLRASNQPQHF. The CDR3 nucleotides read TGTGCCAGTTTGAGGGCTAGCAATCAGCCCCAGCATTTT.